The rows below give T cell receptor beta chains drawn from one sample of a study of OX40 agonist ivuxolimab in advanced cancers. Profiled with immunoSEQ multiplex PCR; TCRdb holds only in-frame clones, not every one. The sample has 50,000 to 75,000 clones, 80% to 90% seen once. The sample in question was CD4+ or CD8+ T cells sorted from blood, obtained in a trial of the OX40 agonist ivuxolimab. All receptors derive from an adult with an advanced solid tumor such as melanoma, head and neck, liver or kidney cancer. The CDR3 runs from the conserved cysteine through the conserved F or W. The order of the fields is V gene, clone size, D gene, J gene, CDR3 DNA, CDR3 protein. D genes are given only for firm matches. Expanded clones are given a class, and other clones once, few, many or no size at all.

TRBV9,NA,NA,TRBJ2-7,TGTGCCAGCAGCGTAGGGAGCGGAAGGCCCTACGAGCAGTACTTC,CASSVGSGRPYEQYF
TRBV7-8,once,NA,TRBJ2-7,TGTGCCAGCAGCTTAGCGCTAAGGACAGTAATCTACGAGCAGTACTTC,CASSLALRTVIYEQYF
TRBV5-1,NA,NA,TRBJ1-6,TGCGCCAGCAGCTTGTGGGACACTCATAATTCACCCCTCCACTTT,CASSLWDTHNSPLHF
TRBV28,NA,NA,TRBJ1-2,TGTGCCAGCACCCTAGGCCTGATCTATGGCTACACCTTC,CASTLGLIYGYTF
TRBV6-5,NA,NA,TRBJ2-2,TGTGCCAGCAGTTACTCTGGGGGGGGGCCAGGAGGGGAGCTGTTTTTT,CASSYSGGGPGGELFF
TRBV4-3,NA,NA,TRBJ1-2,TGCGCCAGCAGCCAAGACCCCCGGGGCCGTGGCTACACCTTC,CASSQDPRGRGYTF
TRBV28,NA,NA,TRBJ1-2,TGTGCCAGCAGTTTCGAGCCGTTCTATGGCTACACCTTC,CASSFEPFYGYTF
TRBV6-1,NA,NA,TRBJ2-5,TGTGCCAGCAGTGGGGCAGGTGAAGAGACCCAGTACTTC,CASSGAGEETQYF
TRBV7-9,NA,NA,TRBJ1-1,TGTGCCAGCAGCTTAATAGGGGGAACTGAAGCTTTCTTT,CASSLIGGTEAFF
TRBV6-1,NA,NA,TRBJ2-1,TGTGCCAGCAGTGAACGGCCGACTCGAAACAATGAGCAGTTCTTC,CASSERPTRNNEQFF
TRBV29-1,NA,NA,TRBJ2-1,TGCAGCGTTTGGCTGTACAATGAGCAGTTCTTC,CSVWLYNEQFF
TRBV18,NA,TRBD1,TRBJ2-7,TGTGCCAGCTCACCACCTAAAGGCAGGGGGAACTCCTACGAGCAGTACTTC,CASSPPKGRGNSYEQYF
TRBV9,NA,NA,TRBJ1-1,TGTGCCAGCAGCGAGCGGGGGACATTGCTCCGGGTGGCTGAAGCTTTCTTT,CASSERGTLLRVAEAFF
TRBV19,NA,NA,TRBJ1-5,TGTGCCACCAGGGCGGGCAGGGTCAGCAATCAGCCCCAGCATTTT,CATRAGRVSNQPQHF
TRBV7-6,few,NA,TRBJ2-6,TGTGCCAGCAGCTTATGGGGTTCTGGGGCCAACGTCCTGACTTTC,CASSLWGSGANVLTF
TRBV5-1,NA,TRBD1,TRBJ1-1,TGCGCCAGCAGCTTAAGACAGGGGGCGACTGAAGCTTTCTTT,CASSLRQGATEAFF
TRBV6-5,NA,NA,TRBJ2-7,TGTGCCAGCAGTCCCACCCGGACAGACTCCTACGAGCAGTACTTC,CASSPTRTDSYEQYF
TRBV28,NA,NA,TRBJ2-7,TGTGCCAGCAACCAAGCGGGTCACACCTACGAGCAGTACTTC,CASNQAGHTYEQYF
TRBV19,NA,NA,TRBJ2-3,TGTGCCAGTAGCCGGCGCTCCGGGACACGAAGCACAGATACGCAGTATTTT,CASSRRSGTRSTDTQYF
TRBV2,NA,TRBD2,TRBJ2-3,TGTGCCAGCCGACGAAGACTAGCGGACACAGATACGCAGTATTTT,CASRRRLADTDTQYF
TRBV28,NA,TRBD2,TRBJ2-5,TGTGCCAGCAGCCCCACGGGACTAGCGGGAGACGAGACCCAGTACTTC,CASSPTGLAGDETQYF
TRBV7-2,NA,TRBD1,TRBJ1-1,TGTGCCAGCAGCTCGCGGACAGGCGGCGCACCGGGAAAAGCTTTCTTT,CASSSRTGGAPGKAFF
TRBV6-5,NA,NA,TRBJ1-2,TGTGCCAGCAAGGGCCTGCGGGGGGCGCCCCTTGGCTACACCTTC,CASKGLRGAPLGYTF
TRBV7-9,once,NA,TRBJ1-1,TGTGCCAGCAGTCGCGATTTGGGCAGACGAAACACTGAAGCTTTCTTT,CASSRDLGRRNTEAFF
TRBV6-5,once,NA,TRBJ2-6,TGTGCCAGCAGTTACTCGTCGGGGCCTGGGGCCAACGTCCTGACTTTC,CASSYSSGPGANVLTF
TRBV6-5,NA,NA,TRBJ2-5,TGTGCCAGCAGTTACTCCCTAGCGGGACAGGGGACCCAGTACTTC,CASSYSLAGQGTQYF
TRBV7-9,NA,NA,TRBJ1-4,TGTGCCAGCAGCTTTGGTTATCAACCTAATGAAAAACTGTTTTTT,CASSFGYQPNEKLFF
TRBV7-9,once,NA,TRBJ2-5,TGTGCCAGCAGCTTAAGGGGTCAAGAGACCCAGTACTTC,CASSLRGQETQYF
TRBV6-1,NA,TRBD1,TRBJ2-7,TGTGCCAGCAGCACCAGACAGGGGAGCTCCTACGAGCAGTACTTC,CASSTRQGSSYEQYF
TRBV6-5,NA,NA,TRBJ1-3,TGTGCCAGCAGTTTAACAGGGATTGGAAACACCATATATTTT,CASSLTGIGNTIYF
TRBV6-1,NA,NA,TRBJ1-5,TGTGCCAGCAGTGAAGCGCTGTCGCAGCCCCAGCATTTT,CASSEALSQPQHF
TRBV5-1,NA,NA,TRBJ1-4,TGCGCCAGCCGCGAAGACCCGGCCTCTAATGAAAAACTGTTTTTT,CASREDPASNEKLFF
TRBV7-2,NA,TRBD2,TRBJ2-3,TGTGCCAGCAAGGCGGGAGCCCCCGATACGCAGTATTTT,CASKAGAPDTQYF
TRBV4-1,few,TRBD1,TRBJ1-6,TGCGCCAGCAGCCAGGGGGACAGGGTTCATTCACCCCTCCACTTT,CASSQGDRVHSPLHF
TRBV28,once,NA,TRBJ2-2,TGTGCCAGCAGTTTATGGGTGGATGGGGTCTCCGGGGAGCTGTTTTTT,CASSLWVDGVSGELFF
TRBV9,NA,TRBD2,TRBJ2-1,TGTGCCAGCAGCGTTCTCGGGCTAGCGGGAGTCAATGAGCAGTTCTTC,CASSVLGLAGVNEQFF
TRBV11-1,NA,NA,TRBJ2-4,TGTGCCAGCAGCTTAGGGGGCCGGGACATTCAGTACTTC,CASSLGGRDIQYF
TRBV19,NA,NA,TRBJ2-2,TGTGCCAGTAGTATGATGAACACCGGGGAGCTGTTTTTT,CASSMMNTGELFF
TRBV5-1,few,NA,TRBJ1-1,TGCGCCAGCAGCAGGGACGCAGGGTTTGGGAACACTGAAGCTTTCTTT,CASSRDAGFGNTEAFF
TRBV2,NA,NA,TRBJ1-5,TGTGCCTCCAGCCTGGGGGAAGCTCAGCCCCAGCATTTT,CASSLGEAQPQHF
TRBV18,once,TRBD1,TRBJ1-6,TGTGCCAGCAAGGGGGACAGGGGTGATTCACCCCTCCACTTT,CASKGDRGDSPLHF
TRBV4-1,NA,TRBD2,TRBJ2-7,TGCGCCAGCAGCCAAGCCACTCTAGCGGGAGTAAAGTACGAGCAGTACTTC,CASSQATLAGVKYEQYF
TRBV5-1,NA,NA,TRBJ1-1,TGCGCCAGCAGCGTACAGGGTATGGACACTGAAGCTTTCTTT,CASSVQGMDTEAFF
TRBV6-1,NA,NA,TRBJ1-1,TGTGCCAGTAAGACAGGTCTTACAATGAACACTGAAGCTTTCTTT,CASKTGLTMNTEAFF
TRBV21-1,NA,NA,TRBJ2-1,TGTGCCAGCAGCAAAATTTCGCGAACGGTCTACAATGAGCAGTTCTTC,CASSKISRTVYNEQFF
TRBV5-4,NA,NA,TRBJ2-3,TGTGCCAGCAGCCCGGGCCGAAGCACAGATACGCAGTATTTT,CASSPGRSTDTQYF
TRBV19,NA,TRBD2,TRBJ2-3,TGTGCCAGTAACATAGCGGGGGGACACACAGATACGCAGTATTTT,CASNIAGGHTDTQYF
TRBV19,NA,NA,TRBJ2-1,TGTGCCAGTAGTATCTCAGGGGTGCTATCCAATGAGCAGTTCTTC,CASSISGVLSNEQFF
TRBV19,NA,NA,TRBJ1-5,TGTGCCAGTAGTATGGTTGGGGCTGGCAATCAGCCCCAGCATTTT,CASSMVGAGNQPQHF
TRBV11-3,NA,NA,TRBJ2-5,TGTGCCAGCAGCAGCCCCTTGGGGACCCAGTACTTC,CASSSPLGTQYF
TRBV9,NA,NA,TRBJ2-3,TGTGCCAGCAGCGTTAGCGGAGGGGACACAGATACGCAGTATTTT,CASSVSGGDTDTQYF